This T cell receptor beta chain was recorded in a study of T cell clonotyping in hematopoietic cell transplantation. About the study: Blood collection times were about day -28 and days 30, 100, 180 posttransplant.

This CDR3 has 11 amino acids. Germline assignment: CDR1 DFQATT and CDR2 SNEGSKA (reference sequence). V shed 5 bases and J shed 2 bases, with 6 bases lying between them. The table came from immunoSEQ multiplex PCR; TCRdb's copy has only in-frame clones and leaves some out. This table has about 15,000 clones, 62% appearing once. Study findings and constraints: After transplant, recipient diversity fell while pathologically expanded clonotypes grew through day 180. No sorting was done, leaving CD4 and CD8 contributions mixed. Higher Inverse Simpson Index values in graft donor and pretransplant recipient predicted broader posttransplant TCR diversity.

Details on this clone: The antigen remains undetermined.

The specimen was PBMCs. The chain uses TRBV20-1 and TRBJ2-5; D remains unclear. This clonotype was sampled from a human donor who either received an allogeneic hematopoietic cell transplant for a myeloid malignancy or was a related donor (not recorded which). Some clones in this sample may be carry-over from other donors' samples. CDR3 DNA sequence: TGCAGTGCTCTGGATCAAGAGACCCAGTACTTC. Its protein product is CSALDQETQYF.